This TCR beta chain is from a study of CD8 T cells in Susac syndrome. Study results and caveats: The study's TCR sequencing and HLA analysis covered a relatively small number of individuals, and the study acknowledged this.

RNA amounts of about 0.5 to 1 ug underwent reverse transcription with random hexamers. The immunoSEQ assay covered 54 Vbeta and 13 Jbeta segments for CDR3. From the immunoSEQ multiplex PCR reads, TCRdb called clonotypes with MiXCR, one entry per CDR3 protein. The repertoire has under 550,000 distinct CDR3 sequences, 85% of them found once; the top ten carry about 0.1%. The sample holds one count of this clonotype. What it binds is not known. J gave up 0 bases and V 4 bases, and 12 bases lay outside the gene matches. CDR3 size: 19 residues. Per germline, CDR1 LGHDT and CDR2 YNNKEL (reference sequence). It was treatment-naive patients with stable or active relapsing-remitting disease who made up the multiple sclerosis controls. TEMRA cells underwent FACS enrichment and CD8+ and CD4+ T cells underwent negative isolation.

The rearrangement uses TRBV3-1 and TRBJ2-2, with 9 positions matching TRBD2. The specimen sequenced was CD8+ T cells from PBMCs. The clonotype was recovered from a human donor with multiple sclerosis. CDR3 nucleotides: TGTGCCAGCAGCCCCTATTTAAGCGGGGGGTCTTCGAACACCGGGGAGCTGTTTTTT. It encodes CASSPYLSGGSSNTGELFF.